Listed here are 22 T cell receptor beta chains from one sample, sequenced in a study of T cells in Graves' hyperthyroidism and ophthalmopathy (dated by TCRdb to the late 2010s). Library creation used multiplex PCR. Sequencing used an Illumina HiSeq 2000. The TCR beta CDR3 regions were amplified from the RNA transcripts. The first round of RT-PCR for the TCR CDR3 was performed with the HTBI primer set and the Qiagen OneStep RT-PCR kit. TCRdb redid the processing of the public reads, applying fastp at Q25 and MiXCR, and retained in-frame beta chains. Entries that share a CDR3 protein sequence are merged under the most common genes and DNA. This sample has a few hundred thousand distinct CDR3 sequences in its table, and around 20% of those were observed once. The biggest ten clones account for less than 30% of the sample. Specimen: blood. Receptors were obtained from a young man with Graves' hyperthyroidism.

This clonotype was detected a few times. The rearrangement joins TRBV19 to TRBJ2-7; tentatively, D is TRBD1 or TRBD2 (5 bases each). V lost 6 bases and J lost 0, with 15 bases in between. Looked up from germline, CDR1 is LNHDA and CDR2 is SQIVND (reference sequence). This CDR3 has 15 residues. In DNA form, the CDR3 reads TGTGCCAGTAGCTCCCTCGTGGGGACCTCCTACGAGCAGTACTTC. Amino acids: CASSSLVGTSYEQYF.

This clonotype has ten or more counts. CDR3 DNA: TGTGCCAGCAGTTCTACAGTATCTGGCAATCAGCCCCAGCATTTT. Translation gives CASSSTVSGNQPQHF. The chain uses TRBV6-5 and TRBJ1-5; the D is unclear. Deletions cut 4 bases from V and 2 bases from J, with 12 bases between. CDR3 length: 15 amino acids. CDR1 is MNHEY, CDR2 SVGAGI, per germline.

This clonotype was seen at least ten times. The rearrangement joins TRBV4-1 to TRBJ2-7, with 10 bases that match TRBD1. Unmatched junction bases numbered 9, after V lost 4 bases and J lost 3 bases. This CDR3 spans 16 amino acids. Per germline, CDR1 MGHRA and CDR2 YSYEKL. Here the CDR3 DNA reads TGCGCCAGCAGCCGGACAGTTGGACAGGGGGGCTACGAGCAGTACTTC. This translates into CASSRTVGQGGYEQYF.

The table lists this clonotype with many counts. This sequence joins TRBV19 and TRBJ1-1; TRBD1 aligns across 7 bases. CDR1 and CDR2 from the germline V gene are LNHDA and SQIVND (reference sequence). V was clipped by 7 bases and J by 7 bases; unmatched bases: 15. The CDR3 is 15 residues long. The CDR3 region has the DNA TGTGCCAGTAAGGGGTGGGCAGGGGGGAAAGATGAAGCTTTCTTT. This translates into CASKGWAGGKDEAFF.

This clonotype has a count of ten or more. This sequence joins TRBV28 and TRBJ1-3, with D possibly being TRBD1 (5 bases). V gave up 7 bases and J gave up 0 bases, with 28 bases separating them. CDR1 is MDHEN and CDR2 is SYDVKM in the germline V gene. The CDR3 contains 20 residues. The CDR3 bases are TGTGCCAGCATCCGGACCCTGGGACTCGTAGCCTCCCACTCTGGAAACACCATATATTTT. Its translation: CASIRTLGLVASHSGNTIYF.

This clonotype occurred many times. This rearrangement joins TRBV28 to TRBJ1-1; D unclear. The CDR3 sequence is 13 residues long. Germline CDR1 is MDHEN and CDR2 is SYDVKM. V was shortened by 1 base and J by 11 bases, with 14 bases between the two germline ends. CDR3 DNA sequence: TGTGCCAGCAGTTTATATAGGAGCGGCCTGGCTTTCTTT. This translates into CASSLYRSGLAFF.

This clonotype has ten or more counts. This chain connects TRBV6-9 to TRBJ2-7; the D gene is possibly TRBD2 (6 bases). CDR3 length equals 13 residues. CDR1 and CDR2 from the germline V gene are MNHGY and SVAAGI. Trimming cost V 11 bases and J 2 bases, with 16 bases left between them. The CDR3 DNA sequence: TGTGCCGGATCGAGGCGCGGGGCCTACGAGCAGTACTTC. It encodes CAGSRRGAYEQYF.

In its sample, this clonotype was seen many times. The chain uses TRBV28 and TRBJ2-7; D unclear. There are 10 residues in the CDR3. Trimming removed 6 bases at V and 5 bases at J, with 5 bases between. CDR1 and CDR2 from the germline V gene are MDHEN and SYDVKM. CDR3 sequence: CASSSNEQYF. CDR3 DNA sequence: TGTGCCAGCAGCTCAAACGAGCAGTACTTC.

This clonotype has at least ten counts. J is TRBJ2-7 and V is TRBV6-1, with 9 nucleotides matching TRBD1. The CDR3 loop spans 14 amino acids. V shed 4 bases, J shed 1 base, and the junction held 2 bases outside the gene matches. Germline V CDR1 and CDR2: MNHNS, SASEGT. The CDR3 region has the DNA TGTGCCAGCAGTGGGGGGACAGGGTCCTACGAGCAGTACTTC. It yields the protein CASSGGTGSYEQYF.

The rearrangement joins TRBV30 to TRBJ1-5; D is unclear. The CDR3 is 14 amino acids. Trimming removed 0 bases from V and 3 bases from J, with 9 bases in between. CDR1 is GTSNPN, CDR2 SVGIG, per germline (reference sequence). CDR3 coding DNA: TGTGCCTGGAGTGTTAGCCAAAACAATCAGCCCCAGCATTTT. This encodes CAWSVSQNNQPQHF. The whole variable domain, remainder taken from reference TRBV30 and TRBJ1-5, is SQTIHQWPATLVQPVGSPLSLECTVEGTSNPNLYWYRQAAGRGLQLLFYSVGIGQISSEVPQNLSASRPQDRQFILSSKKLLLSDSGFYLCAWSVSQNNQPQHFGDGTRLSIL.

This clonotype came up a few times. The V gene is TRBV7-6, the J gene TRBJ1-6, with D tentatively TRBD1 (5 bases). V was shortened by 1 base and J by 6 bases, with 13 bases between the two germline ends. The CDR3 consists of 16 residues. Per germline, CDR1 SGHVS and CDR2 FNYEAQ. CDR3 residues: CASSLGTPELNSPLHF. CDR3 bases: TGTGCCAGCAGCTTAGGGACACCCGAACTTAATTCACCCCTCCACTTT.

This chain uses TRBV2 with TRBJ2-3; D uncertain. CDR1 and CDR2 (germline): SNHLY, FYNNEI. The CDR3 is made up of 11 amino acids. V lost 3 bases to trimming and J lost 13 bases, with 11 bases between them. CDR3 bases: TGTGCCAGCAGTGAGCGGACGTTGGAGTATTTT. Protein: CASSERTLEYF.

This clonotype was seen only a few times. The chain has TRBV18 and TRBJ2-5; D is perhaps TRBD2 (6 bases). Germline CDR1 and CDR2: KGHSH and LQKENI. This CDR3 contains 14 residues. V gave up 3 bases and J gave up 4 bases, with 12 bases separating them. Written as DNA, the CDR3 is TGTGCCAGCTCACCGCCCGGGAGTCGAGAGACCCAGTACTTC. Amino acid sequence: CASSPPGSRETQYF.

The V call is TRBV10-3, the J call TRBJ2-7, with 9 nucleotides matching TRBD2. The CDR3 runs 14 residues. The junction had 2 bases not matched to a gene; V was cut back by 5 bases and J by 0 bases. The germline V gene encodes CDR1 ENHRY and CDR2 SYGVKD. The CDR3 spells CAISPSGDSYEQYF. The CDR3 DNA reads as TGTGCCATCAGTCCTAGCGGGGACTCCTACGAGCAGTACTTC.

The V and J genes are TRBV12-3 or TRBV12-4 and TRBJ1-2; the match to TRBD1 covers 7 bases. Trimming removed 3 bases from V and 2 bases from J; junction bases left unmatched: 6. This CDR3 spans 15 amino acids. CDR3 amino acids: CASSFGPGQNYGYTF. Written as DNA, the CDR3 is TGTGCCAGCAGTTTTGGCCCGGGACAGAACTATGGCTACACCTTC.

Many counts were recorded for this clonotype. The rearrangement uses TRBV20-1 and TRBJ2-7; TRBD1 agrees at 10 bases. V lost 4 bases, J lost 8 bases, and 11 bases stayed unmatched. The CDR3 extends over 14 amino acids. The germline gives CDR1 DFQATT, CDR2 SNEGSKA (reference sequence). CDR3 DNA sequence: TGCAGTGCTACACGGGGGGGACAGGGGCCTCAGCAGTACTTC. Translation gives CSATRGGQGPQQYF.

This clonotype was counted at least ten times. V is TRBV11-2 and J is TRBJ1-3; D remains unclear. Germline V gives CDR1 SGHAT, CDR2 FQNNGV. This CDR3 region has 13 residues. The V end was cut by 5 bases, the J end by 6 bases, with 11 bases between. CDR3 sequence reads: CASSPLRENTIYF. In DNA form, the CDR3 reads TGTGCCAGCAGCCCCCTTAGAGAAAACACCATATATTTT.

The genes are TRBV20-1 and TRBJ2-5; TRBD1 is a possible D gene (6 bases). From germline, CDR1 is DFQATT and CDR2 SNEGSKA (reference sequence). V lost 3 bases to trimming and J lost 4 bases, with 18 bases between them. This CDR3 has 15 amino acids. The CDR3, as DNA: TGCAGTGCTAGGGCTCCTCGCAGGGGTGGAGAGACCCAGTACTTC. It specifies CSARAPRRGGETQYF.

This clonotype was counted at least ten times. This chain uses TRBV7-9 with TRBJ2-5; D gene ambiguous. V gave up 5 bases and J gave up 2 bases, with 9 bases separating them. CDR3 length: 13 residues. Germline CDR1 and CDR2: SEHNR and FQNEAQ (reference sequence). This chain's CDR3 is CASSTRTQETQYF. CDR3 in DNA: TGTGCCAGCAGCACCCGTACGCAAGAGACCCAGTACTTC.

At least ten counts were recorded for this clonotype. This chain connects TRBV10-3 to TRBJ2-7, with D possibly being TRBD2 (5 bases). V was trimmed by 3 bases and J by 0 bases, leaving 12 bases between them. The CDR3 has 15 residues. CDR1 and CDR2 (germline): ENHRY, SYGVKD. In DNA, the CDR3 is TGTGCCATCAGTGATGCCGGAGGCAGCTCCTACGAGCAGTACTTC. Protein product: CAISDAGGSSYEQYF.

This clonotype was picked up many times. The chain is built from TRBV6-5 and TRBJ1-2; D not resolved. V lost 6 bases and J lost 6, with 8 bases in between. This CDR3 comprises 11 residues. Germline V gene sequence: CDR1 MNHEY, CDR2 SVGAGI. The DNA for the CDR3 is TGTGCCAGCAGCCGCCGTGATGGCTACACCTTC. Protein product: CASSRRDGYTF.

The chain links TRBV3-1 to TRBJ1-1; tentative D call: TRBD1 (6 bases). Trimming took off 4 bases at V and 3 bases at J, with 15 bases between the two ends. This CDR3 is 15 amino acids long. Per germline, CDR1 LGHDT and CDR2 YNNKEL (reference sequence). CDR3 sequence reads: CASSPRQDSYTEAFF. CDR3 DNA: TGTGCCAGCAGCCCACGACAGGACTCTTACACTGAAGCTTTCTTT.